The rows below give T cell receptor beta chains drawn from one sample of a study of CD8 T cells in ankylosing spondylitis. TCRdb recomputed calls from the 5' RACE reads with MiXCR, one row per CDR3 protein. The data contain under 130,000 distinct CDR3 sequences, about 24% of them singletons. Source material: synovial fluid, either unsorted or a sorted T cell fraction (not recorded which). The receptor set was obtained from a male donor with ankylosing spondylitis. Both conserved end residues are part of each CDR3. Fields, in order: clone size, J gene, V gene, CDR3 protein. Expanded clones are given a class, and other clones once, few, many or no size at all.

.,TRBJ1-5,TRBV12-3/TRBV12-4,CASSLGQGPQPQHF
.,TRBJ2-2,TRBV20-1,CSARGTTVAGELFF
few,TRBJ1-2,TRBV20-1,CSARGGGGDGYTF
few,TRBJ2-5,TRBV20-1,CSAPGQGALQETQYF
.,TRBJ2-1,TRBV11-1,CASSLDGGLAGVYEQFF
many,TRBJ2-3,TRBV7-2,CASSRTARREQADTQYF
.,TRBJ2-1,TRBV20-1,CSARDLGGYDEQFF
many,TRBJ2-7,TRBV29-1,CSGGEGGSYEQYF
many,TRBJ2-5,TRBV5-1,CASSLGQGWETQYF
few,TRBJ2-1,TRBV3-1,CASSLHSSPGQFF
few,TRBJ2-7,TRBV18,CASSPPEGGSYEQYF
few,TRBJ2-5,TRBV6-1,CAIRMTGALGETQYF
.,TRBJ2-2,TRBV5-1,CASSFGTNTGELFF
.,TRBJ1-2,TRBV6-1,CASSEPGWKDYGYTF
.,TRBJ2-5,TRBV14,CASSPSGIQETQYF
.,TRBJ2-5,TRBV7-9,CASSPGTNQETQYF
few,TRBJ2-3,TRBV5-1,CASSLAGMRDTQYF
.,TRBJ2-7,TRBV5-1,CASSLVGLAGGFGSYEQYF
few,TRBJ2-7,TRBV5-1,CASSTDPSSYEQYF
.,TRBJ2-3,TRBV7-2,CASSSGRDRNLDTQYF
many,TRBJ1-6,TRBV7-8,CASSLDSGRSPLHF
.,TRBJ2-1,TRBV12-3/TRBV12-4,CASQVRENYNEQFF
.,TRBJ2-5,TRBV20-1,CSARRGKGTTDRETQYF
.,TRBJ1-5,TRBV5-6,CASSRTFSNQPQHF
many,TRBJ2-5,TRBV5-1,CASRPGQGETQYF
many,TRBJ2-3,TRBV9,CASSVGQGPRTSGRILPTDTQYF
.,TRBJ2-1,TRBV11-1,CASSRVDSGRVEQFF
.,TRBJ2-5,TRBV12-3/TRBV12-4,CASSSSTAETQYF
many,TRBJ2-3,TRBV7-2,CASSLKVDTQYF
.,TRBJ2-3,TRBV5-1,CASSLGTSGKPDTQYF
few,TRBJ2-7,TRBV2,CASSERPQTREYF
many,TRBJ2-1,TRBV10-2,CASSQRALGNEQFF
.,TRBJ2-3,TRBV3-1,CASSRTSLSADTQYF
.,TRBJ2-1,TRBV24-1,CATSDLAGGPDNEQFF